This T cell receptor (beta chain) was found in a study of blood T cells in healthy people across ages. Study background: About one barcoded beta molecule per two T cells was captured by template switching.

Regarding this clonotype: The antigen is undetermined.

With a J-beta primer mix and a sample-barcoded 5' primer, a second PCR ran roughly 7 to 11 cycles. Through a template-switch adaptor with 12 random nucleotides, each cDNA molecule received a tag. Via MiXCR, TCRdb re-called the 5' RACE reads, giving one row per CDR3 protein. Among over 1,200,000 distinct CDR3 sequences listed, approximately 59% were seen once. The CDR3 covers 13 residues. V was clipped by 3 bases and J by 4 bases, with 12 bases between them. Germline V lookup: CDR1 DFQATT, CDR2 SNEGSKA (reference sequence). The study, taken as a whole, reports: The long-lived group displayed more naive CD4+ cells, plus higher diversity, than the aged donors did. Measured against age, TCR beta diversity per million T cells decreased in a roughly linear manner.

Material: blood. The clonotype was recovered from a man in his late teens or twenties in good health. The chain combines TRBV20-1 with TRBJ2-5; D call uncertain. This CDR3 is CSASRAVLETQYF. The DNA for the CDR3 is TGCAGTGCTAGCAGAGCCGTCCTAGAGACCCAGTACTTC.